Presented here are 10 T cell receptor beta chains from one specimen sequenced in a study of T cell responses to AZD1222 COVID-19 vaccine. The table came from immunoSEQ multiplex PCR; TCRdb's copy has only in-frame clones and leaves some out. Among about 120,000 clones listed, 90% to 95% were seen once. The starting material was peripheral blood, obtained on day 0 of AZD1222 vaccination. The source is an adult in good health.

The gene calls are TRBV19 and TRBJ1-2, with 9 positions matching TRBD1. Germline values: CDR1 LNHDA, CDR2 SQIVND (reference sequence). The CDR3 spans 16 residues. The J segment lost 8 bases and the V segment lost 2 bases, leaving 12 bases of the junction unmatched. The CDR3 DNA is TGTGCCAGTAGTATATCAGGACAGGGGTATGGTCGAGGCTACACCTTC. Translating it yields CASSISGQGYGRGYTF.

The chain employs TRBV2 and TRBJ1-1, with D uncertain. The CDR3 spans 13 residues. Trimming stripped 1 base from V and 5 bases from J, with 8 bases between. Germline CDR1 and CDR2: SNHLY and FYNNEI. The CDR3 region has the DNA TGTGCCAGCAGTGAAGTTCGCGATACTGAAGCTTTCTTT. This sequence encodes CASSEVRDTEAFF.

The rearrangement uses TRBV4-2 and TRBJ2-4; D is perhaps TRBD1 (5 bases). The CDR3 runs to 14 residues. V gave up 2 bases and J gave up 7 bases, with 12 bases separating them. Germline V CDR1 and CDR2: LGHNA, YNFKEQ. The DNA of the CDR3 is TGTGCCAGCAGCCAATGGCATAAGGGGAACATTCAGTACTTC. Its translation: CASSQWHKGNIQYF.

The chain is built from TRBV10-2 and TRBJ1-5; D possibly corresponds to TRBD1 (5 bases). V was shortened by 0 bases and J by 3 bases, with 9 bases between the two germline ends. Germline V gene sequence: CDR1 WSHSY, CDR2 SAAADI. This CDR3 has 15 residues. The CDR3 DNA follows: TGCGCCAGCAGTGAGTCCGGGGGAGTCAATCAGCCCCAGCATTTT. Its translation is CASSESGGVNQPQHF.

The V and J genes are TRBV9 and TRBJ2-1; tentatively, D is TRBD2 (7 bases). CDR3 length: 15 residues. The germline V gene encodes CDR1 SGDLS and CDR2 YYNGEE. V lost 3 bases and J 0 bases, leaving 10 bases between the germline ends. CDR3: CASSEGGSSYNEQFF. CDR3 coding DNA: TGTGCCAGCAGCGAGGGGGGGAGCTCCTACAATGAGCAGTTCTTC.

The chain combines TRBV21-1 with TRBJ2-2; TRBD1 is the table's D call, not checked against the DNA. TRBV21-1 is tagged as a pseudogene. The CDR3 loop spans 22 amino acids. CDR3 region: CASSKDGTGRSGRSINTGELFF. CDR3 DNA: TGTGCCAGCAGCAAAGATGGGACAGGGCGGAGTGGTCGATCGATCAACACCGGGGAGCTGTTTTTT.

This rearrangement joins TRBV29-1 to TRBJ2-3; TRBD1 agrees at 7 bases. The CDR3 runs to 16 residues. Germline V gene sequence: CDR1 SQVTM, CDR2 ANQGSEA. J was trimmed by 0 bases and V by 6 bases; bases with no gene match: 12. This chain's CDR3 is CSVAEGTASSTDTQYF. CDR3 nucleotides: TGCAGCGTCGCCGAAGGGACAGCAAGTAGCACAGATACGCAGTATTTT.

The genes are TRBV4-3 and TRBJ2-1; 10 bases are shared with TRBD2. J gave up 6 bases and V 4 bases, and 12 bases lay outside the gene matches. From germline, CDR1 is LGHNA and CDR2 YSLEER. This CDR3 spans 17 amino acids. Written as DNA, the CDR3 is TGCGCCAGCAGCCGTGGATTATCCAGCGGGAGGGCCAATGAGCAGTTCTTC. Translation gives CASSRGLSSGRANEQFF.

This chain joins TRBV12-3 or TRBV12-4 and TRBJ1-1; D not certain. V was cut by 1 base and J by 4 bases, with 7 bases left in between. The CDR3 spans 13 residues. The CDR3 DNA sequence: TGTGCCAGCAGTTTAGGGCTACCCACTGAAGCTTTCTTT. As protein: CASSLGLPTEAFF.

The genes are TRBV7-9 and TRBJ1-4, with D possibly TRBD1 on 6 matching bases. The CDR3 has 17 residues. Germline values: CDR1 SEHNR, CDR2 FQNEAQ (reference sequence). V was cut by 1 base and J by 5 bases, with 17 bases left in between. The CDR3 DNA is TGTGCCAGCAGCTTAGAACTACGGACAGATCACAATGAAAAACTGTTTTTT. It codes for CASSLELRTDHNEKLFF. Combining the CDR3 with reference TRBV7-9 and TRBJ1-4 gives the whole variable domain DTGVSQNPRHKITKRGQNVTFRCDPISEHNRLYWYRQTLGQGPEFLTYFQNEAQLEKSRLLSDRFSAERPKGSFSTLEIQRTEQGDSAMYLCASSLELRTDHNEKLFFGSGTQLSVL.